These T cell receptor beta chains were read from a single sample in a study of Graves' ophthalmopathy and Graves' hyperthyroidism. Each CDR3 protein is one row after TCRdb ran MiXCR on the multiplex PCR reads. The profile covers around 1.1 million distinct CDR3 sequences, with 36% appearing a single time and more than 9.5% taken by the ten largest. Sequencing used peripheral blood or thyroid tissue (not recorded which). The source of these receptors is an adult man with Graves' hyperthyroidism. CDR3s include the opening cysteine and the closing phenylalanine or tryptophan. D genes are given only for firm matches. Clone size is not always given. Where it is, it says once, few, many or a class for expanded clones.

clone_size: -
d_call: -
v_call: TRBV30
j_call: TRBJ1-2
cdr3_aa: CAWSATVNRQLYGYTF
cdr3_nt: TGTGCCTGGAGTGCCACGGTTAACAGGCAGCTTTATGGCTACACCTTC

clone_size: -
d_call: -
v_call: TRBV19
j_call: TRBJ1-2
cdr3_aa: CASSMSGGAGYTF
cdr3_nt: TGTGCCAGTAGTATGTCTGGGGGGGCCGGCTACACCTTC

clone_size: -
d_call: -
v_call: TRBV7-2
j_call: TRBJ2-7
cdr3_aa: CASGQSPPGDYEQYF
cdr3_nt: TGTGCCAGCGGCCAATCCCCGCCCGGGGACTACGAGCAGTACTTC

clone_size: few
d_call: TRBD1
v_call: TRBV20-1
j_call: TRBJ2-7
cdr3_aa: CSARAPGQGYEQYF
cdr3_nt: TGCAGTGCTAGAGCCCCGGGACAGGGGTACGAGCAGTACTTC

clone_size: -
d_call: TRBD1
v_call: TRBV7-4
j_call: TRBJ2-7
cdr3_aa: CASRRQGWGTGELYF
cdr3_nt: TGTGCCAGCAGAAGACAGGGCTGGGGCACCGGGGAGCTGTACTTC

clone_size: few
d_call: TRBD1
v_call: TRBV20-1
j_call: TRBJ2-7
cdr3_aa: CSARDLTGTGIYEQYF
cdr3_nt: TGCAGTGCTAGAGATCTTACTGGGACAGGGATCTACGAGCAGTACTTC

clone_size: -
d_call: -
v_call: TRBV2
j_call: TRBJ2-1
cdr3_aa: CASRRNEQFF
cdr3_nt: TGTGCCAGTAGGCGAAATGAGCAGTTCTTC

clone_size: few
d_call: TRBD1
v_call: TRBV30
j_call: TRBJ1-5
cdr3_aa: CAWSIGQASDQPQHF
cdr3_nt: TGTGCCTGGAGCATCGGACAGGCCTCCGATCAGCCCCAGCATTTT

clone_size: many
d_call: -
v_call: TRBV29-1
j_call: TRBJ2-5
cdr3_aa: CSGKLETQYF
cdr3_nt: TGCAGCGGGAAATTGGAGACCCAGTACTTC

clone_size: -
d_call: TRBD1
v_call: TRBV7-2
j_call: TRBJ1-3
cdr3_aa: CASRWTGSGNTIYF
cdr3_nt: TGTGCCAGCAGATGGACAGGCTCTGGAAACACCATATATTTT

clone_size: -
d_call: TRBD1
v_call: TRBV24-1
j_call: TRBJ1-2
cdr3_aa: CASSSETGTGYGYTF
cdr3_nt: TGTGCCAGCAGTTCGGAAACCGGGACAGGGTATGGCTACACCTTC

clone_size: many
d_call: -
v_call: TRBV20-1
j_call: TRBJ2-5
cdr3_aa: CSASEVVTATAETQYF
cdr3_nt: TGCAGTGCTAGCGAGGTGGTGACCGCCACGGCCGAGACCCAGTACTTC

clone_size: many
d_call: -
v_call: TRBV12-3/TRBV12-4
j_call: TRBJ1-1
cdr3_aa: CASSLRLKNTEAFF
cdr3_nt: TGTGCCAGCAGTTTACGCCTGAAGAACACTGAAGCTTTCTTT

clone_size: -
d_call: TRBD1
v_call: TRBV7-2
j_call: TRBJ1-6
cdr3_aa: CASRVTGGNSPLHF
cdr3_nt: TGTGCCAGCAGGGTCACAGGGGGCAATTCACCCCTCCACTTT

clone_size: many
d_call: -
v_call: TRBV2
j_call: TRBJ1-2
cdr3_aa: CASSAGTANYGYTF
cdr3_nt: TGTGCCAGCAGCGCGGGAACCGCTAACTATGGCTACACCTTC

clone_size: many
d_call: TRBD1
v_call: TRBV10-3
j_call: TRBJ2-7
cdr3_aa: CAIADPGQGDSYEQYF
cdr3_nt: TGTGCCATCGCGGATCCGGGACAGGGAGACTCCTACGAGCAGTACTTC

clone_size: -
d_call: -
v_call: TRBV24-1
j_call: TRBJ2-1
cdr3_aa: CAPTGNGYNEQFF
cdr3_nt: TGTGCCCCCACAGGGAACGGCTACAATGAGCAGTTCTTC

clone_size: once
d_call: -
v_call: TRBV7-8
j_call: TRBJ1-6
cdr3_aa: CASSPPAREASYNSPLHF
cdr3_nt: TGTGCCAGCAGCCCCCCGGCGCGGGAGGCCTCCTATAATTCACCCCTCCACTTT

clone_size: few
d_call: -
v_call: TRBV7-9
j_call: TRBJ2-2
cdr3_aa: CASKPTLTGELFF
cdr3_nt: TGTGCCAGCAAACCTACGTTGACCGGGGAGCTGTTTTTT

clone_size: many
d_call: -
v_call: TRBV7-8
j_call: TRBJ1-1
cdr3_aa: CASSRVGGTTEAFF
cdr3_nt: TGTGCCAGCAGCCGAGTAGGGGGTACGACTGAAGCTTTCTTT

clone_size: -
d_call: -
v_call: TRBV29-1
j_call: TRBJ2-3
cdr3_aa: CSVEFRGADTQYF
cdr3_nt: TGCAGCGTTGAGTTCCGGGGCGCAGATACGCAGTATTTT

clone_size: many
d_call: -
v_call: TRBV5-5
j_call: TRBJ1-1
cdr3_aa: CASSLYQQLNTEAFF
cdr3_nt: TGTGCCAGCAGCTTGTACCAACAATTGAACACTGAAGCTTTCTTT